The 25 T cell receptor beta chains below come from one sample, sequenced in a study of blood T cell repertoires in COVID-19. TCRdb's copy holds only in-frame clones and misses some; the assay was immunoSEQ multiplex PCR. The data contain 200,000 to 300,000 clones, around 85% of them singletons. The sample taken for sequencing was PBMCs or T cells enriched from blood (not recorded which). The source is a woman in her fifties or sixties with acute COVID-19.

The gene calls are TRBV5-1 and TRBJ2-7, with D possibly matching TRBD2 (6 bases). The CDR3 is made up of 14 amino acids. The V end lost 0 bases, the J end lost 3 bases, and 10 bases lay between the germline ends. Germline lookup yields CDR1 SGHRS and CDR2 YFSETQ. The CDR3 DNA sequence: TGCGCCAGCAGCTTGGGACTAGAGCTCTACGAGCAGTACTTC. This codes for CASSLGLELYEQYF.

This clone was observed a few times. The gene calls are TRBV19 and TRBJ2-3; possible D gene TRBD2, 5 bases. Trimming removed 8 bases from V and 6 bases from J, with 9 bases in between. The germline V gene encodes CDR1 LNHDA and CDR2 SQIVND (reference sequence). The CDR3 sequence is 11 residues long. The CDR3 is CASRTGDTQYF. CDR3 sequence (DNA): TGTGCCAGTCGGACGGGGGATACGCAGTATTTT.

The chain recombines TRBV7-3 with TRBJ1-1; D is perhaps TRBD1 (5 bases). Germline-derived CDR1 and CDR2 are SGHTA and FQGTGA. The CDR3 runs to 13 residues. V was trimmed by 7 bases and J by 1 base, leaving 10 bases between them. The CDR3 region is CASKETANTEAFF. CDR3 in DNA: TGTGCCAGCAAGGAGACAGCGAACACTGAAGCTTTCTTT. Together with reference TRBV7-3 and TRBJ1-1, the CDR3 gives the full variable domain: GAGVSQTPSNKVTEKGKYVELRCDPISGHTALYWYRQSLGQGPEFLIYFQGTGAADDSGLPNDRFFAVRPEGSVSTLKIQRTERGDSAVYLCASKETANTEAFFGQGTRLTVV.

This rearrangement joins TRBV18 to TRBJ1-5, with TRBD1 matching 8 bases. Germline CDR1 reads KGHSH; CDR2 reads LQKENI. The length of the CDR3 is 15 residues. V gave up 1 base and J gave up 3 bases; unmatched junction bases: 2. This CDR3 is CASSPRTGINQPQHF. The CDR3 bases are TGTGCCAGCTCACCACGGACAGGGATCAATCAGCCCCAGCATTTT.

The chain has TRBV30 and TRBJ1-5, with a possible D match to TRBD1 (6 bases). The V gene lost 1 base and the J gene lost 2 bases, with 18 bases spanning the gap. The CDR3 consists of 17 residues. The germline CDR1 and CDR2 sequences are GTSNPN and SVGIG (reference sequence). For the CDR3, the DNA is TGTGCCTGGAGTGGACCCGCCGGGACACGAGGCAATCAGCCCCAGCATTTT. Amino acid sequence: CAWSGPAGTRGNQPQHF.

V is TRBV30 and J is TRBJ1-5; 8 positions match TRBD1. Germline V lookup: CDR1 GTSNPN, CDR2 SVGIG (reference sequence). The CDR3 is made up of 15 amino acids. With 2 bases clipped from V and 4 bases from J, the junction kept 7 bases outside the gene matches. The chain's CDR3 is CAWSSDRGWNQPQHF. The CDR3 region has the DNA TGTGCCTGGAGTTCCGACAGGGGTTGGAATCAGCCCCAGCATTTT.

The CDR3 loop reads CASSPDGGNTEAFF. CDR3 DNA sequence: TGTGCCAGCAGCCCCGACGGAGGGAACACTGAAGCTTTCTTT. The rearrangement links TRBV9 to TRBJ1-1, with D hard to call. Germline CDR1 and CDR2: SGDLS and YYNGEE. There are 14 residues in the CDR3. Trimming cost V 4 bases and J 1 base, with 11 bases left between them.

As DNA, the CDR3 is TGTGCCAAGGGTCCGGGACTACCACAAGAGACCCAGTACTTC. Its translation is CAKGPGLPQETQYF. The gene calls are TRBV6-5 and TRBJ2-5; 7 bases map to TRBD2. Germline V gene sequence: CDR1 MNHEY, CDR2 SVGAGI. Unmatched junction bases numbered 10, after V lost 10 bases and J lost 2 bases. CDR3 size: 14 residues.

CDR3 residues: CASSITGDGYTF. Written as DNA, the CDR3 is TGTGCCAGCAGCATCACAGGGGATGGCTACACCTTC. This chain uses TRBV6-5 with TRBJ1-2; 7 bases map to TRBD1. The V segment lost 6 bases and the J segment 6 bases; nucleotides outside the gene matches: 4. This CDR3 has 12 residues. CDR1 is MNHEY, CDR2 SVGAGI, per germline.

This chain connects TRBV5-1 to TRBJ2-5; 12 nucleotides match TRBD2. Germline V gene data show CDR1 as SGHRS and CDR2 as YFSETQ. The CDR3 contains 17 residues. Trimming at V came to 6 bases and at J to 5 bases, leaving 14 bases not matched to a gene. CDR3 residues: CASTSRTSGAKGETQYF. In DNA form, the CDR3 reads TGCGCCAGCACAAGCCGGACTAGCGGGGCGAAGGGGGAGACCCAGTACTTC. The whole variable domain, remainder taken from reference TRBV5-1 and TRBJ2-5, is KAGVTQTPRYLIKTRGQQVTLSCSPISGHRSVSWYQQTPGQGLQFLFEYFSETQRNKGNFPGRFSGRQFSNSRSEMNVSTLELGDSALYLCASTSRTSGAKGETQYFGPGTRLLVL.

V gene TRBV7-9 combines with J gene TRBJ1-1; no definite D call. The CDR3 covers 15 residues. V lost 2 bases, J lost 0 bases, and 10 bases lay in between. CDR1 is SEHNR, CDR2 FQNEAQ, per germline (reference sequence). The CDR3 spells CASSLLLDMNTEAFF. CDR3 nucleotide sequence: TGTGCCAGCAGCTTACTGTTAGACATGAACACTGAAGCTTTCTTT. Complete variable domain (other parts from reference TRBV7-9 and TRBJ1-1): DTGVSQNPRHKITKRGQNVTFRCDPISEHNRLYWYRQTLGQGPEFLTYFQNEAQLEKSRLLSDRFSAERPKGSFSTLEIQRTEQGDSAMYLCASSLLLDMNTEAFFGQGTRLTVV.

V usage is TRBV19 and J usage is TRBJ1-1; 9 nucleotides agree with TRBD1. The germline V gene encodes CDR1 LNHDA and CDR2 SQIVND (reference sequence). This CDR3 region has 15 residues. V trimming: 4 bases; J trimming: 1 base; junction bases outside the gene matches: 4. The CDR3: CASSTGTGTNTEAFF. In nucleotides, the CDR3 is TGTGCCAGTAGTACCGGGACAGGGACGAACACTGAAGCTTTCTTT.

Turning to this clone: At one end, the junction sequence differs from germline, possibly due to a read error. The CDR3 loop reads CATSDLQGGPRGAATF. CDR3 DNA: TGTGCCACCAGTGATTTGCAGGGAGGTCCTCGGGGGGCCGCAACCTTC. The chain combines TRBV24-1 with TRBJ2-7; a weak D match, TRBD2 (7 bases). The germline V gene has CDR1 KGHDR and CDR2 SFDVKD. The CDR3 length is 16 residues.

The V and J genes are TRBV19 and TRBJ1-1; maybe TRBD1 (6 bases). Germline V CDR1 and CDR2: LNHDA, SQIVND (reference sequence). Trimming removed 10 bases at V and 5 bases at J, with 14 bases between. This CDR3 has 12 amino acids. CDR3 nucleotides: TGTGCCACCACAGGGCGGTGGACTGAAGCTTTCTTT. Amino acids: CATTGRWTEAFF.

The J gene is TRBJ2-2, the V gene TRBV7-2, with D tentatively TRBD1 (5 bases). V lost 1 base to trimming and J lost 6 bases, with 9 bases between them. This CDR3 spans 14 amino acids. Germline V lookup: CDR1 SGHTA, CDR2 FQGNSA. This chain's CDR3 is CASSLVQGAGELFF. The CDR3 DNA sequence: TGTGCCAGCAGCTTAGTTCAAGGGGCCGGGGAGCTGTTTTTT.

The rearrangement uses TRBV5-4 and TRBJ2-3; 8 nucleotides agree with TRBD2. Germline V gives CDR1 SGHNT, CDR2 YYREEE (reference sequence). The trim removed 4 bases at V and 5 bases at J, leaving 6 bases unmatched. The CDR3 covers 14 residues. The CDR3 spells CASSPTRGGDTQYF. Here the CDR3 DNA reads TGTGCCAGCAGCCCAACTCGGGGGGGAGATACGCAGTATTTT.

This clone was detected a few times. The V and J genes are TRBV21-1 and TRBJ1-1; the table calls TRBD1, which could not be checked here. TRBV21-1 is marked as a pseudogene. This CDR3 region has 16 residues. The CDR3 region is CASSKKRQGGNTEAFF. In DNA, the CDR3 is TGTGCCAGCAGCAAAAAAAGACAGGGGGGGAACACTGAAGCTTTCTTT.

The rearrangement uses TRBV7-8 and TRBJ1-1, with 7 bases matching TRBD1. J gave up 3 bases and V 3 bases, and 7 bases lay outside the gene matches. In germline, CDR1 is SGHVS, CDR2 FQNEAQ. The CDR3 sequence is 15 residues long. This chain's CDR3 is CASSFLTGLYTEAFF. In DNA form, the CDR3 reads TGTGCCAGCAGCTTTCTGACAGGGTTGTACACTGAAGCTTTCTTT.

The chain is built from TRBV5-1 and TRBJ2-2; 7 nucleotides agree with TRBD1. V gave up 2 bases and J gave up 5 bases; unmatched junction bases: 3. Germline V gene lookup returns CDR1 SGHRS and CDR2 YFSETQ. The length of the CDR3 is 14 residues. DNA for the CDR3: TGCGCCAGCAGCTTCGACAGGGCGACCGGGGAGCTGTTTTTT. It encodes CASSFDRATGELFF.

The chain's CDR3 is CASSASGGVGDNEQFF. The CDR3 DNA sequence: TGTGCCAGCAGCGCCAGCGGGGGGGTAGGAGACAATGAGCAGTTCTTC. The J gene is TRBJ2-1, the V gene TRBV6-4; 10 bases align to TRBD2. CDR1 is MRHNA, CDR2 SNTAGT, per germline. The ends lost 6 bases at V and 5 bases at J; junction bases unmatched: 10. CDR3 length equals 16 residues.

Turning to this clone: The sample contains more than one DNA sequence encoding this CDR3. This sequence joins TRBV11-2 and TRBJ2-5; D unresolved. In germline, CDR1 is SGHAT, CDR2 FQNNGV. Deletions cut 1 base from V and 2 bases from J, with 5 bases between. This CDR3 contains 13 residues. The CDR3 reads CASSLGQQETQYF. CDR3 coding DNA: TGTGCCAGCAGCTTAGGGCAGCAAGAGACCCAGTACTTC.

The rearrangement links TRBV7-9 to TRBJ2-7, with 12 bases matching TRBD2. The CDR3 length is 13 residues. V lost 5 bases, J lost 7 bases, and 3 bases stayed unmatched. Germline CDR1 and CDR2: SEHNR and FQNEAQ (reference sequence). The CDR3, as DNA: TGTGCCAGCAGCCCGACTAGCGGGGGAGAGCAGTACTTC. Translating gives CASSPTSGGEQYF.

Only one count was recorded for this clone. The chain is built from TRBV27 and TRBJ2-7, with a weak D call TRBD1 (5 bases). Trimming stripped 6 bases from V and 0 bases from J, with 9 bases between. This CDR3 region has 13 residues. Germline CDR1 and CDR2: MNHEY and SMNVEV (reference sequence). The CDR3 nucleotides read TGTGCCAGCAGGGCGGACATCTCCTACGAGCAGTACTTC. Translation gives CASRADISYEQYF.

V usage is TRBV5-1 and J usage is TRBJ2-7, with D perhaps matching TRBD1 (6 bases). Trimming cost V 5 bases and J 0 bases, with 9 bases left between them. The CDR3 length is 13 residues. The germline V gene has CDR1 SGHRS and CDR2 YFSETQ. The CDR3 DNA reads as TGCGCCAGCAGATACAGGGTCTCCTACGAGCAGTACTTC. This encodes CASRYRVSYEQYF.

The chain employs TRBV27 and TRBJ2-1; D remains unclear. The ends were cut back, 3 bases at V and 4 bases at J, with 10 bases in the middle. CDR3 length equals 14 residues. CDR1 is MNHEY and CDR2 is SMNVEV in the germline V gene (reference sequence). The CDR3 DNA sequence: TGTGCCAGCAGTTTGAGGCTCGTGTACAATGAGCAGTTCTTC. Translation: CASSLRLVYNEQFF.